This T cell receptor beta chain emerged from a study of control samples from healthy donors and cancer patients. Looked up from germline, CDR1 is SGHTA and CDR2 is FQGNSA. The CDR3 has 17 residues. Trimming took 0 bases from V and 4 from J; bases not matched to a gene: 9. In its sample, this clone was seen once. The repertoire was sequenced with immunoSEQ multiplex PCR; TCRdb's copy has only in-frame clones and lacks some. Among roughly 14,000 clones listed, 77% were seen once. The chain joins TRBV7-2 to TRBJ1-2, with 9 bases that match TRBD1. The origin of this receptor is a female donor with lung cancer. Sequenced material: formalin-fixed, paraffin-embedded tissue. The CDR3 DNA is TGTGCCAGCAGCTTAGCGGTGGCGGGACAGGGCTCCTATGGCTACACCTTC. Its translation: CASSLAVAGQGSYGYTF. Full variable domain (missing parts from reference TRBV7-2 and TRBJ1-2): GAGVSQSPSNKVTEKGKDVELRCDPISGHTALYWYRQSLGQGLEFLIYFQGNSAPDKSGLPSDRFSAERTGGSVSTLTIQRTQQEDSAVYLCASSLAVAGQGSYGYTFGSGTRLTVV.